This TCR beta chain was retrieved from a study of blood T cells in healthy people across ages. A remark on this clonotype: At one end the junction does not follow the germline gene, possibly because of a read error.

The CDR3 has 14 residues. Germline V gene sequence: CDR1 SGDLS, CDR2 YYNGEE. The use of a sample-barcoded 5' primer and a J-beta primer mix characterized a second PCR of about 6 to 11 cycles. Each cDNA molecule was tagged by a template-switch adaptor that had 12 random nucleotides. Every sample gave at least 2.5 million paired-end reads containing CDR3. Each CDR3 protein is one row after TCRdb ran MiXCR on the 5' RACE reads. Among 700,000 to 800,000 distinct CDR3 sequences, approximately 43% were seen once, and the ten largest hold about 20%. The gene calls are TRBV9 and TRBJ2-1; no reliable D call. This receptor was obtained from an older woman in good health. Sequences were obtained from blood. CDR3 protein: CAISPQTGVNEQFF. DNA for the CDR3: TGTGCCATCAGCCCCCAGACCGGAGTGAATGAGCAGTTCTTC.